This T cell receptor (beta chain) was found in a study of blood T cell repertoires in COVID-19. Clones were read by immunoSEQ multiplex PCR, and TCRdb kept only the in-frame ones, dropping some. The sample holds about 240,000 clones, about three quarters seen once. The CDR3 is 19 residues long. Germline V lookup: CDR1 SGHRS, CDR2 YFSETQ. With V trimmed by 3 bases and J by 3 bases, 12 bases remained unmatched. The sample comprised peripheral blood. The TCR sequence derives from a woman aged 80 or over with acute or convalescent COVID-19. The gene calls are TRBV5-1 and TRBJ2-2; TRBD2 matches at 12 bases. The CDR3 bases are TGCGCCAGCAGCTCTCCTAGCGGGGGGGCCCGAGGATACACCGGGGAGCTGTTTTTT. It specifies CASSSPSGGARGYTGELFF. Using reference TRBV5-1 and TRBJ2-2 for the parts outside the CDR3, the full variable domain is KAGVTQTPRYLIKTRGQQVTLSCSPISGHRSVSWYQQTPGQGLQFLFEYFSETQRNKGNFPGRFSGRQFSNSRSEMNVSTLELGDSALYLCASSSPSGGARGYTGELFFGEGSRLTVL.